The TCR beta chain under discussion was sequenced for a study of blood T cell repertoires in COVID-19. Study-level background: The samples span acute and convalescent COVID-19 from the United States, Italy and Spain. Nucleic acid was either cDNA or gDNA, and it came from T cells, B-cell-depleted T cells, or PBMCs.

This clone appeared once. Original handling: It was from reference gene primer amplification that nucleated cell counts were estimated. TCRdb keeps only in-frame clones here, not all; method: immunoSEQ multiplex PCR. D and trimming come from the DNA, and the V and J calls and clone size come from that table. The data hold fewer than 150,000 clones, with almost 90% observed a single time. The V segment lost 0 bases and the J segment 7 bases; nucleotides outside the gene matches: 7. The CDR3 length is 16 residues. Germline V lookup: CDR1 SGHRS, CDR2 YFSETQ. V and J are TRBV5-1 and TRBJ2-1, with TRBD2 matching 10 bases. What was sequenced was peripheral blood. This TCR was sampled from a man aged 50 to 59 with active or convalescent COVID-19. CDR3 DNA sequence: TGCGCCAGCAGCTTGGCCGGGTTAGCGGGAGGAAATGAGCAGTTCTTC. It is translated as CASSLAGLAGGNEQFF.